This TCR beta chain was profiled in a study of blood T cell repertoires in COVID-19. Turning to the study itself: Italy, Spain and the United States were the sources of the convalescent and acute COVID-19 samples. T cells, B-cell-depleted T cells, or PBMCs supplied cDNA or gDNA.

This CDR3 is built from 16 residues. The germline gives CDR1 LNHDA, CDR2 SQIVND (reference sequence). Losses at the gene ends were 7 bases for V and 0 bases for J; bases not matched to a gene: 8. As handled by the study authors: Scientists estimated how many nucleated cells there were by amplifying reference gene primers. The repertoire was sequenced with immunoSEQ multiplex PCR; TCRdb's copy has only in-frame clones and lacks some. From that table come the V and J calls and clone size; the DNA was used to work out D and trimming. The sample carries 200,000 or so clones, about four fifths recorded once.

The chain links TRBV19 to TRBJ2-1; 8 bases align to TRBD2. The specimen sequenced was peripheral blood. This TCR was sampled from a woman in her 70s with active or convalescent COVID-19. DNA of the CDR3: TGTGCCAGTACGACACTGCGGGAGGCCTCCTACAATGAGCAGTTCTTC. Its protein product is CASTTLREASYNEQFF. Based on the CDR3 plus reference TRBV19 and TRBJ2-1, the full variable domain is DGGITQSPKYLFRKEGQNVTLSCEQNLNHDAMYWYRQDPGQGLRLIYYSQIVNDFQKGDIAEGYSVSREKKESFPLTVTSAQKNPTAFYLCASTTLREASYNEQFFGPGTRLTVL.